One and the same sample provided the 5 T cell receptor beta chains below, sequenced in a study of blood T cells in healthy people across ages. Alongside a J-beta primer mix, a sample-barcoded 5' primer served in a second PCR lasting about 7 to 12 cycles. TCRdb redid the calling of the 5' RACE reads with MiXCR, one entry per CDR3 protein. The sample lists approximately 580,000 distinct CDR3 sequences; 20% to 30% were seen once. This sample also appeared in a second study, on T cells of mothers and their children.

Material: blood. Every receptor here comes from a boy between 5 and 17 years old in good health.

This clonotype is a singleton in its sample. The chain couples TRBV3-1 to TRBJ1-2; D is possibly TRBD1 (5 bases). CDR3 length equals 17 residues. The germline gives CDR1 LGHDT, CDR2 YNNKEL (reference sequence). The germline V and J ends were trimmed by 5 bases and 0 bases, with 19 bases remaining between them. The CDR3 is CASSTSPPTATNYGYTF. CDR3 DNA sequence: TGTGCCAGCAGCACCTCGCCACCGACAGCGACTAACTATGGCTACACCTTC. Combining the CDR3 with reference TRBV3-1 and TRBJ1-2 gives the whole variable domain DTAVSQTPKYLVTQMGNDKSIKCEQNLGHDTMYWYKQDSKKFLKIMFSYNNKELIINETVPNRFSPKSPDKAHLNLHINSLELGDSAVYFCASSTSPPTATNYGYTFGSGTRLTVV.

This clonotype was seen more than once but under ten times. The rearrangement joins TRBV27 to TRBJ1-2; possible D gene TRBD1, 5 bases. Trimming pared 6 bases from V and 0 bases from J, leaving 26 bases between. The CDR3 spans 19 residues. CDR1 is MNHEY and CDR2 is SMNVEV in the germline V gene (reference sequence). CDR3 sequence (DNA): TGTGCCAGCAGACCTACCCACCGACAGAGCCTACCCTCTAACTATGGCTACACCTTC. This translates into CASRPTHRQSLPSNYGYTF.

The chain couples TRBV7-9 to TRBJ2-1; D remains ambiguous. The CDR3 covers 15 residues. Germline V gene data show CDR1 as SEHNR and CDR2 as FQNEAQ (reference sequence). Trimming shortened V by 5 bases and J by 5 bases, and 16 bases separated the two germline ends. CDR3 sequence reads: CASSPFVTRNNEQFF. The CDR3 region has the DNA TGTGCCAGCAGCCCCTTTGTGACGAGGAACAATGAGCAGTTCTTC.

CDR3 nucleotide sequence: TGTGCCAGCAGACGGGAACCGATTAATGAGCAGTTCTTC. This codes for CASRREPINEQFF. The chain carries TRBV28 and TRBJ2-1; maybe TRBD2 (5 bases). V lost 6 bases to trimming and J lost 7 bases, with 13 bases between them. Germline values: CDR1 MDHEN, CDR2 SYDVKM. The CDR3 is 13 residues long.

This clonotype was counted a few times. The rearrangement links TRBV24-1 to TRBJ2-5, with D possibly called TRBD1 or TRBD2 (5 bases each). CDR3 length: 15 amino acids. The germline V and J ends were trimmed by 3 bases and 4 bases, with 14 bases remaining between them. Germline CDR1 is KGHDR and CDR2 is SFDVKD. For the CDR3, the DNA is TGTGCCACCAGTGATCCCTATCCGGGACGAGAGACCCAGTACTTC. Translated: CATSDPYPGRETQYF.